A selection of T cell receptor beta chains follows, all from one sample in a study of blood T cell repertoires in COVID-19. Sequenced by immunoSEQ multiplex PCR; TCRdb stores in-frame clones only, minus some. The sample lists about 53,000 clones; 82% were seen once. The sample consisted of peripheral blood. The receptor set was obtained from a human donor in a cohort sampled during active COVID-19. The CDR3 runs from the conserved cysteine through the conserved F or W.

cdr3_aa | j_call | v_call
CASSRTNSNQPQHF | TRBJ1-5 | TRBV18
CATSRETGRDEQFF | TRBJ2-1 | TRBV15
CASSPISTYNEQFF | TRBJ2-1 | TRBV3-1/TRBV3-2
CATSSGIGETQYF | TRBJ2-5 | TRBV15
CASSPYNGQLSSYEQYF | TRBJ2-7 | TRBV14
CASSLDRGPRAEAFF | TRBJ1-1 | TRBV7-2
CSVEEEDFYGYTF | TRBJ1-2 | TRBV29-1
CAISESEVGSNEQYF | TRBJ2-7 | TRBV10-3
CAARAQGKAEQYF | TRBJ2-7 | TRBV6-5
CASSPPSAGISGYTF | TRBJ1-2 | TRBV18
CASSVPPGEQFF | TRBJ2-1 | TRBV9
CASSRRQGAETQYF | TRBJ2-5 | TRBV11-2
CSVGQGMVETQYF | TRBJ2-5 | TRBV29-1
CASSQDGGQRGNSPLHF | TRBJ1-6 | TRBV14
CASHPALARTDTQYF | TRBJ2-3 | TRBV18
CASSYEGASYNEQFF | TRBJ2-1 | TRBV6-6
CASSQTHLLITGANVLTF | TRBJ2-6 | TRBV4-3
CASSSLGWTGGETEAFF | TRBJ1-1 | TRBV5-1